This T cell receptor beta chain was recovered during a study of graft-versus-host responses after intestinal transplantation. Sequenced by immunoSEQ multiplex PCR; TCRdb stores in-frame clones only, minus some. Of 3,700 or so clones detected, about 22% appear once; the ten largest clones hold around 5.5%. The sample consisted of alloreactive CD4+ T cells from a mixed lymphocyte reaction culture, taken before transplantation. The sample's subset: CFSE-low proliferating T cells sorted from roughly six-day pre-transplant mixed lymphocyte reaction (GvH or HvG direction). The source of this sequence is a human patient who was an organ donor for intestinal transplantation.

The CDR3 here is CASSGGFEAGFNEQFF. The CDR3 region has the DNA TGTGCCAGCAGCGGGGGTTTCGAAGCGGGGTTCAATGAGCAGTTCTTC. V and J are TRBV7-9 and TRBJ2-1, with 7 bases aligning to TRBD2. Trimming took 5 bases from V and 6 from J; bases not matched to a gene: 13. Per the germline V gene, CDR1 is SEHNR and CDR2 is FQNEAQ (reference sequence). The CDR3 totals 16 residues.